Each of the 2 T cell receptor beta chains below was sequenced from the same sample in a study of cytomegalovirus exposure and HLA in healthy donors (dated by TCRdb to about 2017). Library construction relied on the immunoSEQ multiplex PCR assay. For the multiplex PCR, a mixture combining 60 forward primers for TCR Vbeta segments and 13 reverse primers for TCR Jbeta segments was used. Here the immuneACCESS table is served through TCRdb, limited to in-frame sequences with V and J called. Missing clones are a known gap in these copies; in checked studies unresolved V genes cover under half, and the rest lacks a known reason. In all, the sample holds under 250,000 clones, and roughly 78% of those were seen once. 4.4% of the sample rests with the top ten. Sequenced material: PBMCs. Every receptor here comes from a woman aged 25 to 39 in good health and CMV-seropositive.

The chain employs TRBV2 and TRBJ2-1, with D maybe TRBD2 (5 bases). Germline CDR1 and CDR2: SNHLY and FYNNEI. Trimming shortened V by 4 bases and J by 15 bases, and 13 bases separated the two germline ends. The CDR3 is 11 amino acids. The CDR3 is CASSARESLFF. CDR3 DNA: TGTGCCAGCAGTGCGAGGGAATCTCTGTTCTTC.

V and J are TRBV2 and TRBJ1-1; D possibly corresponds to TRBD1 (5 bases). Germline-derived CDR1 and CDR2 are SNHLY and FYNNEI. V lost 8 bases and J 3 bases, leaving 13 bases between the germline ends. This CDR3 is built from 13 residues. The CDR3 loop is CASSRQGYTEAFF. The CDR3 nucleotides read TGTGCCAGCTCGCGGCAGGGCTACACTGAAGCTTTCTTT.